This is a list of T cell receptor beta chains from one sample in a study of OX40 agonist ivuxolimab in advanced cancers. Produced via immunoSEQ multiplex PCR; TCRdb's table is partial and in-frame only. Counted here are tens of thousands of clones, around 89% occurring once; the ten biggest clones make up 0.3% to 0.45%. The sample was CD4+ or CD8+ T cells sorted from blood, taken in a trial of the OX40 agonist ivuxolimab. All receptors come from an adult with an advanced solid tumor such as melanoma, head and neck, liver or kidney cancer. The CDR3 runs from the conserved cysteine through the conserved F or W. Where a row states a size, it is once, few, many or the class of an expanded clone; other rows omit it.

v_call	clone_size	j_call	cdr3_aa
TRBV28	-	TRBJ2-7	CASSLEDEQYF
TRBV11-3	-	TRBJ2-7	CASSLVGEQYF
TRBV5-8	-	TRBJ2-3	CASREPRGLGDTQYF
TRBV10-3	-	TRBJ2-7	CAIGLAGGSYSYEQYF
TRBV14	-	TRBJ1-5	CASSLYSNQPQHF
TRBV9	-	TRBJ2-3	CASSVGGGADTQYF
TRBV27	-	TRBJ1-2	CASSLAQGLGYTF
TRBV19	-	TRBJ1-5	CASSIDYRGFGQPQHF
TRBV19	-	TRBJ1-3	CASSPRGPLGGGNTIYF
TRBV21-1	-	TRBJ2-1	CASPTSGRDREQFF
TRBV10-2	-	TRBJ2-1	CASSDRDRALVNEQFF
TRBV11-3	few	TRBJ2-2	CAQPAGPSSGELFF
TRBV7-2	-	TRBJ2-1	CASSLDSSGRYNEQFF
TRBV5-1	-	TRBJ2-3	CASSPGDAVTQYF
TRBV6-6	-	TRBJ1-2	CASSYSASYNYGYTF
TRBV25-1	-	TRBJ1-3	CASSARENTIYF
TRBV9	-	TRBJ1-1	CASSAYRTGEDQAFF
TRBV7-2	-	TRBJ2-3	CASSLVGGASTDTQYF
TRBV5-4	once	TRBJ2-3	CASSLVGTSGSVPSF
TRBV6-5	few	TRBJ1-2	CASYDRGLSNYGYTF
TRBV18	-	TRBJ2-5	CASSPAGTGGKETQYF
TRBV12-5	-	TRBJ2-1	CASGILADVHNEQFF
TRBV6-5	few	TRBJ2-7	CASSYDRESYEQYF
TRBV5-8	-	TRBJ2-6	CASSFSGSGANVLTF
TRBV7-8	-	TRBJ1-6	CASSLVPPLDNSPLHF
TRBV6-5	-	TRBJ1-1	CASSSQGGTEAFF
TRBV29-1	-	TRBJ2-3	CSVEHGTLSTDTQYF
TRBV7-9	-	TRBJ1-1	CASGQGIPTEAFF
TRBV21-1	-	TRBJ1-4	CASSTRTGDEKLFF
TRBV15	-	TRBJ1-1	CATSTGPNTEAFF
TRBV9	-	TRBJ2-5	CASSPTSVAETQYF
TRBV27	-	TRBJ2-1	CASSPLGDYNHEQFF
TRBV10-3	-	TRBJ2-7	CAISSAYEQYF
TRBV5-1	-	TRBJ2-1	CASSLGLAATHNEQFF
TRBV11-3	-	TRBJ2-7	CASSFSFLSSYEQYF
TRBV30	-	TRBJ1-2	CAWSVTGAGYTF
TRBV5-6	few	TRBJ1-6	CASSLYGQGESPLHF
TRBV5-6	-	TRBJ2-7	CASSGTWTQYEQYF
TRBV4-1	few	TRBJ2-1	CASSHVDRGLIVEQFF
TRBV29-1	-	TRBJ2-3	CSVGQGAVADTQYF
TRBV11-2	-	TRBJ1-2	CASSGTGKYYGYTF
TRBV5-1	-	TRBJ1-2	CASSPVPLDGYTF
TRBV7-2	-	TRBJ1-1	CASSTTANTEAFF
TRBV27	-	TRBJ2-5	CASSLRLGGETQYF
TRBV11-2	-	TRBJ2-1	CASSLDRASGTAGGQFF
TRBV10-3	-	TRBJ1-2	CAISGGGQNYGYTF
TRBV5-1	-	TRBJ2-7	CASSPYTGLDEQYF
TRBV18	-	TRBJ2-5	CASSPLRETQYF
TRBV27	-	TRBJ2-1	CASRGTSGDSSYNEQFF
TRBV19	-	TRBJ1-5	CASSLRAINQPQHF
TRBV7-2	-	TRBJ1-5	CASSRQGGSNQPQHF
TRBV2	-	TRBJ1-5	CASRQGSQQPQHF
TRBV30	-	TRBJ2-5	CAWSRGQVQETQYF